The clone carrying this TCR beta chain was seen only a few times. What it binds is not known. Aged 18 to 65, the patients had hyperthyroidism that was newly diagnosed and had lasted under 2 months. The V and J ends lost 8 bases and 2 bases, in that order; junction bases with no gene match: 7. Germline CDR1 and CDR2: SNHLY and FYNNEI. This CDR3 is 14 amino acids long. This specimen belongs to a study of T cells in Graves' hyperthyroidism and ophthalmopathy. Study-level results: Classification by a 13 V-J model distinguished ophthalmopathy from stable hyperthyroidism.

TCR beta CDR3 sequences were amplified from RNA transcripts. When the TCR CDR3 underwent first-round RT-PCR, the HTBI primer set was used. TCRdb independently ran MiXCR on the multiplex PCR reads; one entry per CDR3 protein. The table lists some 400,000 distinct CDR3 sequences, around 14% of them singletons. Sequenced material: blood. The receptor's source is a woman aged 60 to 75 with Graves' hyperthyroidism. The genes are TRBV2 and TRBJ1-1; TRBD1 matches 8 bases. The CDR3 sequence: CASGADRANTEAFF. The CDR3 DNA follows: TGTGCCAGCGGGGCGGACAGGGCCAACACTGAAGCTTTCTTT. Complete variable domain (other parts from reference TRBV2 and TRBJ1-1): EPEVTQTPSHQVTQMGQEVILRCVPISNHLYFYWYRQILGQKVEFLVSFYNNEISEKSEIFDDQFSVERPDGSNFTLKIRSTKLEDSAMYFCASGADRANTEAFFGQGTRLTVV.